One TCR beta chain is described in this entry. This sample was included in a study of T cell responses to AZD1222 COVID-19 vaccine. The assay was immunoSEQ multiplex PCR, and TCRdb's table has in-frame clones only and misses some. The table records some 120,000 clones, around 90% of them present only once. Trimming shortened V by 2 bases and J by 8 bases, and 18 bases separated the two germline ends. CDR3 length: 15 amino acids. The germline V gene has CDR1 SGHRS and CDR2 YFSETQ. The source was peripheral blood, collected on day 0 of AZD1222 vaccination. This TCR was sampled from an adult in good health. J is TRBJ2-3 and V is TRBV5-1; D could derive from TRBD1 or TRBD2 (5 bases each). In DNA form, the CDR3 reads TGCGCCAGCAGCTTAGGGACCAGTCAAGGAGCTACGCAGTATTTT. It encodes CASSLGTSQGATQYF.